The 20 T cell receptor beta chains listed next were all sequenced from one sample in a study of blood T cell repertoires in COVID-19. Using immunoSEQ multiplex PCR, the repertoire was profiled, and TCRdb retains in-frame clones only, with some absent. The sample comprises a few hundred thousand clones, 70% to 90% of which are singletons, and about 3% rests with the top ten. Sequenced: peripheral blood. The receptors come from a man between 60 and 75 years old with acute or convalescent COVID-19.

This clone was detected only once. The gene calls are TRBV27 and TRBJ2-7; 9 bases are shared with TRBD1. Germline V gene sequence: CDR1 MNHEY, CDR2 SMNVEV (reference sequence). V lost 6 bases to trimming and J lost 7 bases; unmatched junction nucleotides: 10. The CDR3 consists of 14 residues. The CDR3 region has the DNA TGTGCCAGCAGGGGGGACAGGGCCCTCGGGGAGCAGTACTTC. It codes for CASRGDRALGEQYF.

V usage is TRBV4-3 and J usage is TRBJ1-5; TRBD1 matches 7 bases. The CDR3 covers 21 residues. Trimming took 0 bases from V and 0 from J; bases not matched to a gene: 17. Germline V gives CDR1 LGHNA, CDR2 YSLEER. Here the CDR3 reads CASSQDGVTGFPDYSNQPQHF. In DNA, the CDR3 is TGCGCCAGCAGCCAAGATGGTGTGACAGGGTTCCCGGACTATAGCAATCAGCCCCAGCATTTT.

The V call is TRBV5-8, the J call TRBJ2-3, with TRBD1 matching over 11 bases. CDR3 length equals 15 residues. The V segment lost 5 bases and the J segment 6 bases; nucleotides outside the gene matches: 8. Germline lookup yields CDR1 SGHTS and CDR2 YDEGEE. In nucleotides, the CDR3 is TGTGCCAGCAGTTTCGGACAGGGGGCAGGGGATACGCAGTATTTT. Translation: CASSFGQGAGDTQYF.

V gene TRBV7-8 combines with J gene TRBJ1-1; possible D gene TRBD1, 6 bases. CDR3 length: 13 amino acids. Trimming removed 7 bases from V and 8 bases from J, with 17 bases in between. Germline V lookup: CDR1 SGHVS, CDR2 FQNEAQ. In DNA form, the CDR3 reads TGTGCCAGCACGCTAGGGGGGACTATAGAAGCTTTCTTT. Its protein is CASTLGGTIEAFF.

The chain employs TRBV19 and TRBJ1-4; D remains unclear. The CDR3 covers 15 residues. Trimming removed 1 base from V and 7 bases from J, with 13 bases in between. The germline V gene encodes CDR1 LNHDA and CDR2 SQIVND (reference sequence). The CDR3 sequence: CASSIVGRIGEKLFF. CDR3 coding DNA: TGTGCCAGTAGTATAGTTGGCAGGATCGGTGAAAAACTGTTTTTT.

The V and J genes are TRBV19 and TRBJ1-5, with D perhaps matching TRBD1 (5 bases). The V gene lost 6 bases and the J gene lost 6 bases, with 12 bases spanning the gap. Germline V lookup: CDR1 LNHDA, CDR2 SQIVND (reference sequence). This CDR3 spans 13 amino acids. The CDR3 reads CASSPDRVQPQHF. Written as DNA, the CDR3 is TGTGCCAGTAGCCCAGACAGAGTTCAGCCCCAGCATTTT. Supplemented by reference TRBV19 and TRBJ1-5, the full variable domain reads DGGITQSPKYLFRKEGQNVTLSCEQNLNHDAMYWYRQDPGQGLRLIYYSQIVNDFQKGDIAEGYSVSREKKESFPLTVTSAQKNPTAFYLCASSPDRVQPQHFGDGTRLSIL.

The chain carries TRBV10-3 and TRBJ2-1, with a weak D call TRBD2 (6 bases). Germline CDR1 and CDR2: ENHRY and SYGVKD. V lost 4 bases and J lost 8, with 9 bases in between. The CDR3 has 12 residues. The CDR3 sequence: CAISGPGDEQFF. The CDR3, as DNA: TGTGCCATCAGTGGGCCGGGGGATGAGCAGTTCTTC.

J is TRBJ2-3 and V is TRBV7-6; tentatively, D is TRBD1 (6 bases). Germline-derived CDR1 and CDR2 are SGHVS and FNYEAQ. CDR3 length: 17 amino acids. Trimming removed 1 base at V and 0 bases at J, with 14 bases between. The CDR3 sequence is CASSLVTGPFSTDTQYF. CDR3 sequence (DNA): TGTGCCAGCAGCTTAGTAACAGGGCCATTTAGCACAGATACGCAGTATTTT.

The V call is TRBV10-3, the J call TRBJ2-4; D is possibly TRBD2 (7 bases). Germline lookup yields CDR1 ENHRY and CDR2 SYGVKD. Between the trimmed V and J ends, which lost 4 bases and 9 bases, there was a span of 16 bases. The CDR3 is 14 amino acids. CDR3 protein: CAISGPRGRGIQYF. In DNA, the CDR3 is TGTGCCATCAGTGGGCCGCGGGGGCGAGGCATTCAGTACTTC.

The chain links TRBV11-2 to TRBJ2-1; D possibly corresponds to TRBD1 (5 bases). The CDR3 is 15 amino acids. Trimming removed 1 base from V and 4 bases from J, with 11 bases in between. Germline V gene sequence: CDR1 SGHAT, CDR2 FQNNGV. The CDR3 DNA follows: TGTGCCAGCAGCTTAGGGGGCTTCGGTTACAATGAGCAGTTCTTC. Translating it yields CASSLGGFGYNEQFF.

The chain is built from TRBV7-2 and TRBJ2-1, with 12 nucleotides matching TRBD2. Germline assignment: CDR1 SGHTA and CDR2 FQGNSA. V was pared by 2 bases and J by 1 base, with 9 bases of the junction left unmatched. The CDR3 extends over 19 amino acids. CDR3 sequence: CASSLRSTSGGMSYNEQFF. In nucleotides, the CDR3 is TGTGCCAGCAGCTTAAGGAGCACTAGCGGGGGGATGTCCTACAATGAGCAGTTCTTC.

This clone was seen a few times. V and J are TRBV4-2 and TRBJ2-2; D is possibly TRBD1 (5 bases). V lost 5 bases, J lost 5 bases, and 18 bases lay in between. There are 16 residues in the CDR3. The germline CDR1 and CDR2 sequences are LGHNA and YNFKEQ. The CDR3 here is CASSAISPQGTGELFF. In DNA, the CDR3 is TGTGCCAGCAGCGCAATATCGCCCCAGGGTACCGGGGAGCTGTTTTTT.

This chain joins TRBV7-2 and TRBJ2-1, with 10 positions matching TRBD2. CDR1 and CDR2 (germline): SGHTA, FQGNSA. CDR3 length: 15 residues. Trimming took 3 bases from V and 10 from J; bases not matched to a gene: 9. The CDR3 region is CASSFQAGGPGEQFF. CDR3 DNA sequence: TGTGCCAGCAGCTTCCAAGCGGGGGGGCCGGGGGAGCAGTTCTTC.

The chain couples TRBV6-2 or TRBV6-3 to TRBJ2-1; no clear D gene. Trimming took off 2 bases at V and 7 bases at J, with 3 bases between the two ends. Per the germline V gene, CDR1 is MNHEY and CDR2 is SVGEGT. This CDR3 spans 11 amino acids. The CDR3 region has the DNA TGTGCCAGCAGTTACGCGAATGAGCAGTTCTTC. Encoded protein: CASSYANEQFF.

The V call is TRBV2, the J call TRBJ2-7; no definite D call. Per the germline V gene, CDR1 is SNHLY and CDR2 is FYNNEI. The germline V and J ends were trimmed by 7 bases and 4 bases, with 8 bases remaining between them. The CDR3 is made up of 11 amino acids. In DNA, the CDR3 is TGTGCCAGCAAAGCCCAATACGAGCAGTACTTC. Protein: CASKAQYEQYF.

A few counts support this clone. V is TRBV12-5 and J is TRBJ1-5, with D possibly being TRBD1 (6 bases). The CDR3 runs 12 residues. V lost 5 bases to trimming and J lost 6 bases, with 8 bases between them. The germline CDR1 and CDR2 sequences are LGHNT and FRNRAP. The CDR3 region is CASGTGFQPQHF. As DNA, the CDR3 is TGTGCTAGTGGTACAGGGTTTCAGCCCCAGCATTTT.

The gene calls are TRBV6-5 and TRBJ1-1; TRBD1 aligns across 8 bases. Germline CDR1 is MNHEY and CDR2 is SVGAGI. The CDR3 totals 14 residues. V lost 2 bases to trimming and J lost 3 bases; unmatched junction nucleotides: 2. CDR3 protein: CASSYAGQDTEAFF. As DNA, the CDR3 is TGTGCCAGCAGTTACGCGGGACAGGACACTGAAGCTTTCTTT.

The rearrangement joins TRBV5-1 to TRBJ2-7; 9 bases agree with TRBD1. V lost 4 bases and J lost 3; bases outside the gene matches: 11. Per germline, CDR1 SGHRS and CDR2 YFSETQ. The CDR3 consists of 16 residues. The CDR3 DNA reads TGCGCCAGCAGCAGAACCACAGGGGGCGGCAGCTACGAGCAGTACTTC. Translation gives CASSRTTGGGSYEQYF.

The CDR3 DNA sequence: TGTGCCAGCAAGGAGGGGCTGTATGGCTACACCTTC. Residues: CASKEGLYGYTF. The rearrangement joins TRBV6-5 to TRBJ1-2, with a weak D call TRBD1 (5 bases). Germline loops: CDR1 MNHEY, CDR2 SVGAGI. V dropped 7 bases and J dropped 5 bases, with 11 bases sitting between them. This CDR3 comprises 12 residues.

The chain recombines TRBV11-2 with TRBJ2-5; D uncertain. V was cut by 10 bases and J by 4 bases, with 22 bases left in between. CDR1 and CDR2 from the germline V gene are SGHAT and FQNNGV. There are 15 residues in the CDR3. The CDR3 DNA is TGTGCCACCAGAAGGAACACCCAAAGAGGAGAGACCCAGTACTTC. Translation gives CATRRNTQRGETQYF.